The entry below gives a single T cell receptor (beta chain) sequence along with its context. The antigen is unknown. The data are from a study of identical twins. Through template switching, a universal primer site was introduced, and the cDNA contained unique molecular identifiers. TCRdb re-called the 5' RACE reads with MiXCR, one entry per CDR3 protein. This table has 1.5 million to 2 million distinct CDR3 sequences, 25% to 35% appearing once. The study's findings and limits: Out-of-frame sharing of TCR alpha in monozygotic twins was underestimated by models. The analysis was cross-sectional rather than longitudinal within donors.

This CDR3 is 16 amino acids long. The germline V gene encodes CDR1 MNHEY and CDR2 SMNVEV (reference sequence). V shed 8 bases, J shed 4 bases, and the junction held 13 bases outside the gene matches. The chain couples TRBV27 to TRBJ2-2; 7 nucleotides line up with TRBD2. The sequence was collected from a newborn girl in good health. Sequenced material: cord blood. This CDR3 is CASDRGRPRSTGELFF. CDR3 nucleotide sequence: TGTGCCAGCGACCGCGGGAGACCGAGGAGCACCGGGGAGCTGTTTTTT.